These 28 T cell receptor beta chains were all obtained from the same sample, sequenced in a study of OX40 agonist ivuxolimab in advanced cancers. This table comes from immunoSEQ multiplex PCR, and its TCRdb copy is limited to in-frame clones, with some not included. The sample lists 55,000 to 85,000 clones, over 65% occurring once. The input for sequencing was CD4+ or CD8+ T cells sorted from blood, taken in a trial of the OX40 agonist ivuxolimab. The receptors come from an adult with an advanced solid tumor such as melanoma, head and neck, liver or kidney cancer.

V is TRBV7-8 and J is TRBJ2-4; 8 bases fit TRBD2. This CDR3 region has 14 residues. Trimming removed 3 bases from V and 6 bases from J; junction bases left unmatched: 4. Germline V CDR1 and CDR2: SGHVS, FQNEAQ. CDR3 amino acids: CASSFGGAGNIQYF. DNA for the CDR3: TGTGCCAGCAGCTTCGGGGGGGCCGGAAACATTCAGTACTTC.

This clone was found many times. The CDR3 DNA reads as TGTGCCAGCAGCTTACAGGGATATCAGCCCCAGCATTTT. It encodes CASSLQGYQPQHF. The genes are TRBV2 and TRBJ1-5, with D perhaps TRBD1 (6 bases). Germline values: CDR1 SNHLY, CDR2 FYNNEI. V was pared by 6 bases and J by 5 bases, with 11 bases between. There are 13 residues in the CDR3. Based on the CDR3 plus reference TRBV2 and TRBJ1-5, the full variable domain is EPEVTQTPSHQVTQMGQEVILRCVPISNHLYFYWYRQILGQKVEFLVSFYNNEISEKSEIFDDQFSVERPDGSNFTLKIRSTKLEDSAMYFCASSLQGYQPQHFGDGTRLSIL.

The chain has TRBV7-2 and TRBJ2-7; no reliable D call. In germline, CDR1 is SGHTA, CDR2 FQGNSA. With 5 bases removed from V and 3 bases from J, the gap between germline ends came to 14 bases. CDR3 length: 14 amino acids. Here the CDR3 DNA reads TGTGCCAGCAGCCCTCACAATGGGGACTACGAGCAGTACTTC. Translated: CASSPHNGDYEQYF.

The V and J genes are TRBV6-6 and TRBJ2-3; 9 bases match TRBD1. This CDR3 is built from 15 residues. Germline CDR1 and CDR2: MNHNY and SVGAGI (reference sequence). J was trimmed by 6 bases and V by 4 bases; bases with no gene match: 8. The CDR3 sequence is CASSFPGQGADTQYF. The CDR3 nucleotides are TGTGCCAGCAGTTTCCCGGGACAGGGTGCTGATACGCAGTATTTT.

The V call is TRBV6-6, the J call TRBJ1-1; 7 nucleotides match TRBD1. CDR3 size: 12 residues. V lost 2 bases, J lost 6 bases, and 0 bases stayed unmatched. Germline-derived CDR1 and CDR2 are MNHNY and SVGAGI (reference sequence). The CDR3 is CASSYQGAEAFF. CDR3 coding DNA: TGTGCCAGCAGTTACCAGGGGGCTGAAGCTTTCTTT.

As for this clone: A read error may produce the germline difference seen at one junction end. The V call is TRBV11-3, the J call TRBJ2-2, with TRBD2 matching 8 bases. The germline CDR1 and CDR2 sequences are SGHNT and YENEEA. CDR3 size: 15 residues. This CDR3 is CANSLGLVGTGELFF. CDR3 bases: TGTGCCAACAGCTTGGGACTAGTGGGCACCGGGGAGCTGTTTTTT. The whole variable domain, remainder taken from reference TRBV11-3 and TRBJ2-2, is EAGVVQSPRYKIIEKKQPVAFWCNPISGHNTLYWYLQNLGQGPELLIRYENEEAVDDSQLPKDRFSAERLKGVDSTLKIQPAELGDSAVYLCANSLGLVGTGELFFGEGSRLTVL.

This chain joins TRBV5-1 and TRBJ2-3; TRBD2 agrees at 7 bases. This CDR3 region has 15 residues. Germline CDR1 and CDR2: SGHRS and YFSETQ. V shed 0 bases and J 1 base; nucleotides not matched to a gene: 2. The CDR3 bases are TGCGCCAGCAGCTTGGCCAGCGGGGGCACAGATACGCAGTATTTT. This translates into CASSLASGGTDTQYF.

This sequence joins TRBV19 and TRBJ2-5; 11 bases match TRBD2. Germline V gives CDR1 LNHDA, CDR2 SQIVND (reference sequence). The CDR3 totals 17 residues. J lost 5 bases, V lost 5 bases, and 13 bases had no gene match. The CDR3 sequence: CASSLLPSGGTGETQYF. The CDR3 region has the DNA TGTGCCAGTAGTTTGCTCCCTAGCGGGGGGACAGGGGAGACCCAGTACTTC.

J is TRBJ2-5 and V is TRBV7-2; a possible D gene is TRBD2 (6 bases). V was shortened by 1 base and J by 7 bases, with 19 bases between the two germline ends. The CDR3 sequence is 16 residues long. Germline CDR1 and CDR2: SGHTA and FQGNSA. CDR3 nucleotides: TGTGCCAGCAGCTTAGGGCGGGGTACCCTGATTGGGACCCAGTACTTC. This codes for CASSLGRGTLIGTQYF. The full variable domain, its missing parts supplied by reference TRBV7-2 and TRBJ2-5, is GAGVSQSPSNKVTEKGKDVELRCDPISGHTALYWYRQSLGQGLEFLIYFQGNSAPDKSGLPSDRFSAERTGGSVSTLTIQRTQQEDSAVYLCASSLGRGTLIGTQYFGPGTRLLVL.

This chain links TRBV7-2 with TRBJ2-3, with D possibly matching TRBD2 (5 bases). V lost 2 bases, J lost 4 bases, and 13 bases lay in between. The CDR3 extends over 15 amino acids. Germline V lookup: CDR1 SGHTA, CDR2 FQGNSA. The CDR3 protein is CASSLLGENADTQYF. The CDR3 DNA follows: TGTGCCAGCAGCTTATTGGGAGAGAACGCAGATACGCAGTATTTT.

The genes are TRBV6-5 and TRBJ2-1, with D unresolved. The V gene's germline CDR1 is MNHEY and CDR2 SVGAGI. This CDR3 has 15 residues. The V end was cut by 0 bases, the J end by 4 bases, with 10 bases between. The CDR3 nucleotides read TGTGCCAGCAGTTACTCGATCGGCGGATACAATGAGCAGTTCTTC. This sequence encodes CASSYSIGGYNEQFF.

The chain joins TRBV19 to TRBJ1-1; D ambiguous. V was shortened by 1 base and J by 0 bases, with 12 bases between the two germline ends. This CDR3 has 16 amino acids. Germline loops: CDR1 LNHDA, CDR2 SQIVND (reference sequence). The chain's CDR3 is CASSIVFTAMNTEAFF. For the CDR3, the DNA is TGTGCCAGTAGTATAGTTTTTACGGCCATGAACACTGAAGCTTTCTTT.

The rearrangement joins TRBV10-3 to TRBJ2-7; D is perhaps TRBD1 or TRBD2 (6 bases each). V was clipped by 3 bases and J by 3 bases, with 21 bases between them. Germline values: CDR1 ENHRY, CDR2 SYGVKD. CDR3 length equals 17 residues. CDR3 region: CAISDTSTGRLRYEQYF. DNA for the CDR3: TGTGCCATCAGTGACACCTCCACAGGGAGGTTACGCTACGAGCAGTACTTC.

The chain has TRBV6-6 and TRBJ1-2; no definite D call. Germline V gene lookup returns CDR1 MNHNY and CDR2 SVGAGI (reference sequence). The V end lost 6 bases, the J end lost 2 bases, and 7 bases lay between the germline ends. This CDR3 has 12 amino acids. The CDR3: CASSPSNYGYTF. CDR3 nucleotide sequence: TGTGCCAGCAGCCCCTCAAACTATGGCTACACCTTC.

The sample holds a few counts of this clone. The same CDR3 also results from other DNA sequences found in this sample. This chain links TRBV28 with TRBJ2-1; D is possibly TRBD1 (6 bases). Trimming removed 4 bases from V and 2 bases from J, with 6 bases in between. CDR3 length: 13 amino acids. Germline-derived CDR1 and CDR2 are MDHEN and SYDVKM. The CDR3 loop reads CASSSGAYNEQFF. DNA of the CDR3: TGTGCCAGCAGTTCAGGGGCCTACAATGAGCAGTTCTTC.

J is TRBJ1-1 and V is TRBV6-6; TRBD1 agrees at 10 bases. Unmatched junction bases numbered 8, after V lost 6 bases and J lost 4 bases. Germline assignment: CDR1 MNHNY and CDR2 SVGAGI (reference sequence). This CDR3 comprises 15 residues. This CDR3 is CASRETRDRGTEAFF. CDR3 DNA: TGTGCCAGCAGGGAGACCCGGGACAGGGGCACTGAAGCTTTCTTT.

The chain recombines TRBV10-3 with TRBJ1-3, with a tentative D call TRBD1 (5 bases). V was clipped by 4 bases and J by 1 base, with 8 bases between them. The CDR3 totals 14 residues. Looked up from germline, CDR1 is ENHRY and CDR2 is SYGVKD. CDR3 bases: TGTGCCATCAGTGGGGCAGGGTCTGGAAACACCATATATTTT. It yields the protein CAISGAGSGNTIYF.

This clone has just one count. The genes are TRBV4-2 and TRBJ2-7; 10 bases line up with TRBD1. Germline-derived CDR1 and CDR2 are LGHNA and YNFKEQ. The CDR3 runs 15 residues. Unmatched junction bases numbered 3, after V lost 2 bases and J lost 2 bases. CDR3 coding DNA: TGTGCCAGCAGCCAATTGGGACAGGGGCCCTACGAGCAGTACTTC. Protein: CASSQLGQGPYEQYF.

The gene calls are TRBV5-1 and TRBJ2-1; possible D gene TRBD1, 6 bases. The germline CDR1 and CDR2 sequences are SGHRS and YFSETQ. The CDR3 has 16 amino acids. With 1 base removed from V and 4 bases from J, the gap between germline ends came to 15 bases. The CDR3 DNA follows: TGCGCCAGCAGCTTGTTCGAACCAAGGGGGTACAATGAGCAGTTCTTC. It yields the protein CASSLFEPRGYNEQFF.

The chain links TRBV27 to TRBJ1-6; perhaps TRBD1 as D (5 bases). The length of the CDR3 is 19 residues. Germline CDR1 MNHEY, CDR2 SMNVEV (reference sequence). The germline V and J ends were trimmed by 1 base and 6 bases, with 22 bases remaining between them. The CDR3 protein is CASSLWIDSSSSPNSPLHF. In nucleotides, the CDR3 is TGTGCCAGCAGTTTATGGATCGACAGTTCGAGCTCCCCTAATTCACCCCTCCACTTT.

In its sample, this clone was seen once. V usage is TRBV5-1 and J usage is TRBJ1-5, with 7 bases that match TRBD1. V shed 0 bases and J 2 bases; nucleotides not matched to a gene: 2. The CDR3 is 15 amino acids. CDR1 SGHRS and CDR2 YFSETQ come from the germline V gene. The CDR3 region has the DNA TGCGCCAGCAGCTTGGAAGGGACAGGCAATCAGCCCCAGCATTTT. This codes for CASSLEGTGNQPQHF.

The J gene is TRBJ2-3, the V gene TRBV18; 7 nucleotides agree with TRBD2. CDR3 length equals 13 residues. The V gene's germline CDR1 is KGHSH and CDR2 LQKENI. V was pared by 3 bases and J by 9 bases, with 6 bases of the junction left unmatched. CDR3 amino acids: CASSPPGGLTQYF. For the CDR3, the DNA is TGTGCCAGCTCACCGCCGGGGGGACTCACGCAGTATTTT. The full variable domain, rest sourced from reference TRBV18 and TRBJ2-3, is NAGVMQNPRHLVRRRGQEARLRCSPMKGHSHVYWYRQLPEEGLKFMVYLQKENIIDESGMPKERFSAEFPKEGPSILRIQQVVRGDSAAYFCASSPPGGLTQYFGPGTRLTVL.

The chain joins TRBV6-6 to TRBJ2-1; D unresolved. The CDR3 has 13 residues. The V and J ends lost 2 bases and 10 bases respectively, with 12 bases between them. CDR1 is MNHNY and CDR2 is SVGAGI in the germline V gene (reference sequence). The CDR3 spells CASSYDLGPEQFF. CDR3 DNA: TGTGCCAGCAGTTACGATTTGGGTCCAGAGCAGTTCTTC.

V and J are TRBV7-3 and TRBJ2-2; 7 nucleotides agree with TRBD1. There are 17 residues in the CDR3. The junction had 5 bases not matched to a gene; V was cut back by 0 bases and J by 1 base. From germline, CDR1 is SGHTA and CDR2 FQGTGA. The CDR3: CASSLTWDSLNTGELFF. The CDR3 coding sequence is TGTGCCAGCAGCTTAACGTGGGACAGCCTGAACACCGGGGAGCTGTTTTTT.

V and J are TRBV6-1 and TRBJ1-5; D is possibly TRBD1 (5 bases). The V gene lost 4 bases and the J gene lost 4 bases, with 8 bases spanning the gap. Germline assignment: CDR1 MNHNS and CDR2 SASEGT. The length of the CDR3 is 13 residues. CDR3 nucleotide sequence: TGTGCCAGCAGTGTGGCAGGGAATCAGCCCCAGCATTTT. Residues: CASSVAGNQPQHF.

This clone was detected once. The chain is built from TRBV5-1 and TRBJ2-3; TRBD2 agrees at 8 bases. Per germline, CDR1 SGHRS and CDR2 YFSETQ. V was clipped by 4 bases and J by 6 bases; unmatched bases: 13. The CDR3 runs 16 residues. The CDR3 loop reads CASSLTSGASSDTQYF. In nucleotides, the CDR3 is TGCGCCAGCAGCCTTACTAGCGGAGCCAGCTCGGATACGCAGTATTTT.

V gene TRBV18 combines with J gene TRBJ2-7, with D possibly matching TRBD1 (7 bases). With 2 bases removed from V and 5 bases from J, the gap between germline ends came to 13 bases. Germline V CDR1 and CDR2: KGHSH, LQKENI. This CDR3 comprises 14 residues. CDR3 in amino acids: CASSPGQGGHEQYF. The CDR3 DNA reads TGTGCCAGCTCACCAGGGCAGGGGGGCCACGAGCAGTACTTC.

The gene calls are TRBV5-5 and TRBJ1-1; 10 bases are a match to TRBD1. This CDR3 is 16 amino acids long. Looked up from germline, CDR1 is SGHKS and CDR2 is YYEKEE (reference sequence). V was clipped by 4 bases and J by 0 bases; unmatched bases: 6. The CDR3 nucleotides are TGTGCCAGCAGCCCTGGGACAGGGGCTATGAACACTGAAGCTTTCTTT. As protein: CASSPGTGAMNTEAFF.